Each of the 27 T cell receptor beta chains below was sequenced from the same sample in a study of blood T cells in healthy people across ages. Primers used in a second PCR of roughly 6 to 11 cycles were a sample-barcoded 5' primer and a J-beta primer mix. Via MiXCR, TCRdb re-called the 5' RACE reads, giving one row per CDR3 protein. The top ten clones hold approximately 40% of a sample with 700,000 to 900,000 distinct CDR3 sequences, less than 70% of them seen once. The sample consisted of blood. Receptor source: an elderly man in good health.

This clonotype showed up just once. The chain uses TRBV3-1 and TRBJ2-1; 10 bases are shared with TRBD2. The CDR3 length is 17 residues. CDR1 is LGHDT, CDR2 YNNKEL, per germline (reference sequence). V dropped 4 bases and J dropped 4; count of bases not matched to a gene: 10. The CDR3 DNA reads as TGTGCCAGCAGCCGGAACCCTAGCGGGAGACTGTACAATGAGCAGTTCTTC. Translation gives CASSRNPSGRLYNEQFF.

This clonotype appeared a few times. The chain combines TRBV2 with TRBJ2-1; D remains ambiguous. CDR1 is SNHLY, CDR2 FYNNEI, per germline. V gave up 4 bases and J gave up 3 bases, with 4 bases separating them. This CDR3 comprises 12 residues. CDR3 sequence: CASSVDYNEQFF. The CDR3 region has the DNA TGTGCCAGCAGTGTGGACTACAATGAGCAGTTCTTC. The variable domain in full, completed from reference TRBV2 and TRBJ2-1, reads EPEVTQTPSHQVTQMGQEVILRCVPISNHLYFYWYRQILGQKVEFLVSFYNNEISEKSEIFDDQFSVERPDGSNFTLKIRSTKLEDSAMYFCASSVDYNEQFFGPGTRLTVL.

The rearrangement uses TRBV6-5 and TRBJ2-1; 7 bases map to TRBD2. The CDR3 is 15 amino acids. The V and J ends lost 7 bases and 0 bases, in that order; junction bases with no gene match: 6. Per germline, CDR1 MNHEY and CDR2 SVGAGI. The DNA for the CDR3 is TGTGCCAGCACCTGGGGCGGGAGCTCCTACAATGAGCAGTTCTTC. Protein: CASTWGGSSYNEQFF.

The chain uses TRBV5-1 and TRBJ1-2; 7 positions agree with TRBD1. The junction had 7 bases not matched to a gene; V was cut back by 3 bases and J by 2 bases. Germline V gene lookup returns CDR1 SGHRS and CDR2 YFSETQ. The CDR3 has 15 residues. The CDR3 nucleotides are TGCGCCAGCAGCTCCGGCGGGGGACAGAACTATGGCTACACCTTC. It codes for CASSSGGGQNYGYTF.

This chain joins TRBV7-2 and TRBJ2-4; D possibly corresponds to TRBD1 (5 bases). V dropped 1 base and J dropped 6 bases, with 10 bases sitting between them. Germline values: CDR1 SGHTA, CDR2 FQGNSA. The CDR3 contains 14 residues. The CDR3 DNA reads TGTGCCAGCAGCTTAGTAGGGGCTGGAAACATTCAGTACTTC. Translation gives CASSLVGAGNIQYF.

CDR3 in amino acids: CASSQEADYGYTF. The CDR3 bases are TGTGCCAGCAGCCAAGAGGCAGACTATGGCTACACCTTC. The chain carries TRBV3-1 and TRBJ1-2; D not certain. The germline V and J ends were trimmed by 0 bases and 3 bases, with 5 bases remaining between them. Germline assignment: CDR1 LGHDT and CDR2 YNNKEL (reference sequence). This CDR3 has 13 residues.

This chain links TRBV24-1 with TRBJ2-5; 8 nucleotides agree with TRBD1. The trim removed 5 bases at V and 5 bases at J, leaving 12 bases unmatched. Germline loops: CDR1 KGHDR, CDR2 SFDVKD. The CDR3 is made up of 16 amino acids. CDR3 nucleotides: TGTGCCACCAGTGCCGAGGACGGGACAGGTCAGGAGACCCAGTACTTC. Amino acids: CATSAEDGTGQETQYF.

The rearrangement links TRBV5-1 to TRBJ2-7, with a possible D match to TRBD1 (6 bases). Germline V CDR1 and CDR2: SGHRS, YFSETQ. Trimming took 2 bases from V and 6 from J, leaving 15 bases between them. This CDR3 region has 14 residues. CDR3 loop: CASSFFRGPGEQYF. The CDR3 DNA is TGCGCCAGCAGCTTTTTCAGGGGCCCAGGCGAGCAGTACTTC.

The table lists this clonotype with a few counts. The rearrangement links TRBV20-1 to TRBJ2-7; the match to TRBD1 covers 9 bases. The CDR3 loop spans 15 amino acids. The V gene's germline CDR1 is DFQATT and CDR2 SNEGSKA (reference sequence). V lost 0 bases and J lost 2; bases outside the gene matches: 5. CDR3 sequence: CSAREGTGNTYEQYF. CDR3 in DNA: TGCAGTGCTAGAGAGGGGACAGGGAATACCTACGAGCAGTACTTC.

The gene calls are TRBV6-1 and TRBJ2-4, with TRBD1 matching 7 bases. CDR1 MNHNS and CDR2 SASEGT come from the germline V gene. CDR3 length equals 15 residues. Unmatched junction bases numbered 3, after V lost 4 bases and J lost 0 bases. The CDR3 sequence is CASSAGQLAKNIQYF. The CDR3 nucleotides read TGTGCCAGCAGTGCGGGACAGTTAGCCAAAAACATTCAGTACTTC.

V usage is TRBV5-5 and J usage is TRBJ2-2; possible D gene TRBD1, 6 bases. The CDR3 length is 14 residues. Germline V gives CDR1 SGHKS, CDR2 YYEKEE (reference sequence). V shed 4 bases and J shed 5 bases, with 12 bases lying between them. DNA of the CDR3: TGTGCCAGCAGCCGGGACACTAAAACCGGGGAGCTGTTTTTT. It codes for CASSRDTKTGELFF. The full variable domain, completed using reference TRBV5-5 and TRBJ2-2, is DAGVTQSPTHLIKTRGQQVTLRCSPISGHKSVSWYQQVLGQGPQFIFQYYEKEERGRGNFPDRFSARQFPNYSSELNVNALLLGDSALYLCASSRDTKTGELFFGEGSRLTVL.

This clonotype turned up a few times. The chain carries TRBV29-1 and TRBJ2-5; D is possibly TRBD2 (7 bases). The J call may be in error: the DNA end matches TRBJ2-7 better. Germline CDR1 is SQVTM and CDR2 is ANQGSEA. The CDR3 runs to 12 residues. CDR3 in amino acids: CSVGGGGYEQYF. The CDR3 coding sequence is TGCAGCGTTGGGGGAGGGGGGTACGAGCAGTACTTC.

This clonotype was seen just once. The chain links TRBV3-1 to TRBJ2-1; TRBD2 matches at 7 bases. The better agreement between TRBJ2-7 and the DNA end casts doubt on the J call. Looked up from germline, CDR1 is LGHDT and CDR2 is YNNKEL (reference sequence). This CDR3 has 15 amino acids. DNA of the CDR3: TGTGCCAGCAGCCGCGCCGGGACTACTTACAATGAGCAGTACTTC. Its translation is CASSRAGTTYNEQYF.

The J gene is TRBJ2-3, the V gene TRBV5-1; D remains ambiguous. The CDR3 runs to 11 residues. V shed 4 bases and J shed 7 bases, with 7 bases lying between them. Germline V gene lookup returns CDR1 SGHRS and CDR2 YFSETQ. This CDR3 is CASSAENTQYF. CDR3 in DNA: TGCGCCAGCAGCGCCGAAAATACGCAGTATTTT.

The chain combines TRBV5-5 with TRBJ2-1; the D gene is possibly TRBD2 (6 bases). Judging by the DNA end, TRBJ2-7 fits better; the J call may be wrong. Looked up from germline, CDR1 is SGHKS and CDR2 is YYEKEE (reference sequence). This CDR3 spans 12 amino acids. In DNA, the CDR3 is TGTGCCAGCATCCTGGAGGGGAATGAGCAGTACTTC. This sequence encodes CASILEGNEQYF.

The chain links TRBV5-1 to TRBJ2-1, with a possible D match to TRBD1 (5 bases). Germline CDR1 and CDR2: SGHRS and YFSETQ. The CDR3 covers 16 residues. The V gene lost 0 bases and the J gene lost 9 bases, with 19 bases spanning the gap. DNA of the CDR3: TGCGCCAGCAGCTTGGCTCCAGGGAACTCCCTCGGTGAGCAGTTCTTC. As protein: CASSLAPGNSLGEQFF.

Turning to this clonotype: This could be a read error, since a much larger clone is one nucleotide away. The chain employs TRBV20-1 and TRBJ2-3; 11 nucleotides match TRBD2. CDR1 is DFQATT, CDR2 SNEGSKA, per germline (reference sequence). Trimming at V came to 6 bases and at J to 14 bases, leaving 16 bases not matched to a gene. This CDR3 contains 14 residues. DNA for the CDR3: TGCAGTGCCACACTAGCGGGAGCAGACAGATACGCGTATTTT. Protein: CSATLAGADRYAYF.

The DNA of the CDR3 is TGTGCCAGCAGCTTACAGGCCCGCTACGAGCAGTACTTC. This sequence encodes CASSLQARYEQYF. The chain has TRBV7-2 and TRBJ2-7; D unresolved. Germline-derived CDR1 and CDR2 are SGHTA and FQGNSA. Trimming stripped 2 bases from V and 3 bases from J, with 8 bases between. The CDR3 loop spans 13 amino acids.

The CDR3 coding sequence is TGTGCCAGCAGCCAAGATCAGGGGGCGTCTAGCGAGAGCTCCTACGAGCAGTACTTC. It is translated as CASSQDQGASSESSYEQYF. The chain uses TRBV4-2 and TRBJ2-7; 8 nucleotides line up with TRBD1. V lost 0 bases and J lost 0; bases outside the gene matches: 13. The CDR3 runs 19 residues. The V gene's germline CDR1 is LGHNA and CDR2 YNFKEQ.

The chain employs TRBV20-1 and TRBJ2-5; weak D call: TRBD2 (6 bases). This CDR3 region has 11 residues. CDR1 and CDR2 from the germline V gene are DFQATT and SNEGSKA (reference sequence). The V end was cut by 3 bases, the J end by 11 bases, with 13 bases between. The CDR3 DNA sequence: TGCAGTGCTAGGACCGGCGGGGAGCAGTACTTC. Its translation is CSARTGGEQYF.

CDR3 protein: CASSSRDTGSYEQYF. The CDR3 nucleotides read TGTGCCAGCAGCTCACGGGACACCGGGTCCTACGAGCAGTACTTC. The J gene is TRBJ2-7, the V gene TRBV6-6, with D possibly being TRBD1 (6 bases). Trimming left V 6 bases short and J 1 base short, with 16 bases between. There are 15 residues in the CDR3. Germline CDR1 MNHNY, CDR2 SVGAGI (reference sequence).

The gene calls are TRBV28 and TRBJ1-1; no clear D. CDR3 size: 15 residues. Germline lookup yields CDR1 MDHEN and CDR2 SYDVKM. The V gene lost 8 bases and the J gene lost 2 bases, with 18 bases spanning the gap. The CDR3 DNA follows: TGTGCCAGCCTTGGGTTGGATGTAATTAACACTGAAGCTTTCTTT. This gives the protein CASLGLDVINTEAFF.

This clonotype has just one count. The chain links TRBV28 to TRBJ1-4; no clear D gene. V was cut by 4 bases and J by 8 bases, with 14 bases left in between. Germline CDR1 and CDR2: MDHEN and SYDVKM. The CDR3 contains 14 residues. The CDR3 nucleotides are TGTGCCAGCAGTTCCCCGGGATCTCAGGAAAAACTGTTTTTT. It codes for CASSSPGSQEKLFF.

A word on this clonotype: One end of the junction is discordant with germline, which a read error may explain. V and J are TRBV12-3 or TRBV12-4 and TRBJ2-6; tentative D call: TRBD1 (8 bases). CDR3 length: 17 residues. The CDR3 protein is CASRLQGGVPGADVLTF. The CDR3 DNA follows: TGTGCCAGCAGATTACAGGGGGGGGTGCCTGGGGCCGACGTCCTGACTTTC.

The chain joins TRBV3-1 to TRBJ2-3; 7 bases are a match to TRBD2. Germline-derived CDR1 and CDR2 are LGHDT and YNNKEL (reference sequence). This CDR3 has 16 amino acids. The ends lost 4 bases at V and 2 bases at J; junction bases unmatched: 9. The CDR3 DNA is TGTGCCAGCAGCCCTCTGGGAGGGTTGGCCACAGATACGCAGTATTTT. As protein: CASSPLGGLATDTQYF.

This clonotype was counted at least ten times. V and J are TRBV28 and TRBJ1-1, with D perhaps matching TRBD1 (6 bases). Germline V CDR1 and CDR2: MDHEN, SYDVKM. V dropped 5 bases and J dropped 0 bases, with 22 bases sitting between them. The CDR3 runs to 18 residues. CDR3 in DNA: TGTGCCAGCAGTGCTATGTCCTTACAGGGAACTATGAACACTGAAGCTTTCTTT. Encoded protein: CASSAMSLQGTMNTEAFF.

The genes are TRBV11-2 and TRBJ2-5; the D gene could be TRBD1 or TRBD2 (6 bases each). Germline loops: CDR1 SGHAT, CDR2 FQNNGV. Trimming stripped 7 bases from V and 5 bases from J, with 14 bases between. This CDR3 contains 13 residues. DNA of the CDR3: TGTGCCAGCACCCTAACGGGGGCGGAGACCCAGTACTTC. Protein: CASTLTGAETQYF.